This section outlines one TCR beta chain sequence together with its context. Its matching antigen is unknown. This specimen comes from a study of cytomegalovirus exposure and HLA in healthy donors. Broader study findings: The investigators catalogued 180 or so TCR beta chains as cytomegalovirus-associated.

Between the trimmed V and J ends, which lost 4 bases and 7 bases, there was a span of 11 bases. Germline CDR1 and CDR2: SGHVS and FNYEAQ. CDR3 length: 12 residues. PCR involved 60 Vbeta and 13 Jbeta primers. Assay used: immunoSEQ multiplex PCR; TCRdb lists only in-frame clones, some missing. The table lists around 80,000 clones, 62% of them singletons. Source material: PBMCs. The clonotype comes from a male donor in good health and CMV-seropositive. This chain joins TRBV7-6 and TRBJ2-7, with D possibly being TRBD1 (6 bases). CDR3 DNA sequence: TGTGCCAGCAGCTCCCGACAGGCGGAGCAGTACTTC. This gives the protein CASSSRQAEQYF.